These 24 T cell receptor beta chains were sequenced from one sample in a study of cytomegalovirus exposure and HLA in healthy donors. Researchers ran the PCR with 60 Vbeta and 13 Jbeta primers. Using immunoSEQ multiplex PCR, the repertoire was profiled, and TCRdb retains in-frame clones only, with some absent. Of around 120,000 clones listed, around three quarters were seen once; the top ten hold 2.5% to 3.5%. Sequenced material: PBMCs. All receptors come from a woman in her thirties or forties in good health and CMV-seropositive.

This chain links TRBV25-1 with TRBJ2-3, with 14 bases identical to TRBD2. The CDR3 runs 16 residues. Trimming at V came to 4 bases and at J to 7 bases, leaving 7 bases not matched to a gene. Germline CDR1 MGHDK, CDR2 SYGVNS. CDR3 region: CASSVKTSGRGHTQYF. CDR3 bases: TGTGCCAGCAGTGTAAAGACTAGCGGGAGGGGTCATACGCAGTATTTT.

This chain links TRBV5-1 with TRBJ2-7, with D tentatively TRBD1 (6 bases). Trimming removed 1 base at V and 5 bases at J, with 13 bases between. This CDR3 is built from 14 residues. Germline loops: CDR1 SGHRS, CDR2 YFSETQ. The CDR3 DNA sequence: TGCGCCAGCAGCTTGCTCTCAGGGGCGGACGAGCAGTACTTC. Protein product: CASSLLSGADEQYF.

V usage is TRBV6-4 and J usage is TRBJ1-5; TRBD1 matches at 7 bases. The V and J ends lost 2 bases and 0 bases, in that order; junction bases with no gene match: 7. This CDR3 is built from 17 residues. Germline V gene sequence: CDR1 MRHNA, CDR2 SNTAGT. The CDR3 nucleotides are TGTGCCAGCAGTGACGACAGGGTTTTATATAGCAATCAGCCCCAGCATTTT. Its protein is CASSDDRVLYSNQPQHF.

CDR3 amino acids: CASNRQGSETQYF. CDR3 in DNA: TGTGCCAGCAACCGACAGGGATCGGAGACCCAGTACTTC. This chain connects TRBV27 to TRBJ2-5, with 7 bases matching TRBD1. CDR3 length: 13 residues. V gave up 7 bases and J gave up 5 bases; unmatched junction bases: 7. Germline loops: CDR1 MNHEY, CDR2 SMNVEV (reference sequence).

J is TRBJ2-5 and V is TRBV5-1; D is unclear. The germline V gene encodes CDR1 SGHRS and CDR2 YFSETQ. The CDR3 loop spans 13 amino acids. V was cut by 0 bases and J by 2 bases, with 5 bases left in between. The CDR3, as DNA: TGCGCCAGCAGCTTGGGCAGACAAGAGACCCAGTACTTC. Protein product: CASSLGRQETQYF.

The sample holds a few counts of this clone. The chain links TRBV16 to TRBJ1-1; D may be TRBD1 (5 bases). The length of the CDR3 is 13 residues. V was clipped by 3 bases and J by 1 base, with 6 bases between them. Per germline, CDR1 KGHSY and CDR2 FQNENV. The CDR3 region has the DNA TGTGCCAGCAGCCACGGACAGAACACTGAAGCTTTCTTT. Its protein is CASSHGQNTEAFF.

The chain links TRBV11-2 to TRBJ2-7, with D maybe TRBD2 (5 bases). This CDR3 is built from 13 residues. V was shortened by 5 bases and J by 2 bases, with 10 bases between the two germline ends. Germline CDR1 and CDR2: SGHAT and FQNNGV. CDR3 region: CASSLGGTYEQYF. CDR3 in DNA: TGTGCCAGCAGCCTAGGAGGAACCTACGAGCAGTACTTC.

The chain joins TRBV6-5 to TRBJ1-1; D might be TRBD1 (6 bases). CDR1 and CDR2 (germline): MNHEY, SVGAGI. This CDR3 spans 16 amino acids. Trimming shortened V by 0 bases and J by 6 bases, and 17 bases separated the two germline ends. The CDR3 reads CASSYSDPAGAPEAFF. DNA of the CDR3: TGTGCCAGCAGTTACTCGGACCCGGCAGGGGCCCCTGAAGCTTTCTTT.

The rearrangement uses TRBV10-3 and TRBJ2-3; the match to TRBD2 covers 10 bases. J gave up 4 bases and V 5 bases, and 6 bases lay outside the gene matches. CDR1 is ENHRY and CDR2 is SYGVKD in the germline V gene. The CDR3 covers 15 residues. As DNA, the CDR3 is TGTGCCATCAGTAGCGGGAGGGGGCGGGCAGATACGCAGTATTTT. As protein: CAISSGRGRADTQYF.

The chain employs TRBV11-2 and TRBJ2-5; D is perhaps TRBD2 (5 bases). This CDR3 region has 13 residues. Germline V gives CDR1 SGHAT, CDR2 FQNNGV. Trimming left V 6 bases short and J 1 base short, with 9 bases between. The CDR3 nucleotides are TGTGCCAGCAGGGGCACTAGCCAAGAGACCCAGTACTTC. As protein: CASRGTSQETQYF. The full variable domain, in which reference TRBV11-2 and TRBJ2-5 provide the parts outside the CDR3, is EAGVAQSPRYKIIEKRQSVAFWCNPISGHATLYWYQQILGQGPKLLIQFQNNGVVDDSQLPKDRFSAERLKGVDSTLKIQPAKLEDSAVYLCASRGTSQETQYFGPGTRLLVL.

The rearrangement joins TRBV4-1 to TRBJ2-3; TRBD2 matches at 9 bases. The CDR3 length is 15 residues. The germline V gene encodes CDR1 MGHRA and CDR2 YSYEKL. J lost 4 bases, V lost 5 bases, and 7 bases had no gene match. CDR3 DNA: TGCGCCAGCAGCTACTTAGCGGGAGAGGCAGATACGCAGTATTTT. Translated, it gives CASSYLAGEADTQYF.

The chain has TRBV7-3 and TRBJ1-1; perhaps TRBD1 as D (5 bases). Germline values: CDR1 SGHTA, CDR2 FQGTGA. The CDR3 is 16 residues long. V was clipped by 0 bases and J by 2 bases, with 13 bases between them. Written as DNA, the CDR3 is TGTGCCAGCAGCTTAACGGGGGGAGGCGGTAACACTGAAGCTTTCTTT. This encodes CASSLTGGGGNTEAFF.

This chain's CDR3 is CASSFAEDYNEQFF. The CDR3 nucleotides are TGTGCCAGCAGTTTTGCGGAGGACTACAATGAGCAGTTCTTC. The chain is built from TRBV27 and TRBJ2-1; tentative D call: TRBD2 (5 bases). Trimming cost V 3 bases and J 3 bases, with 9 bases left between them. Germline values: CDR1 MNHEY, CDR2 SMNVEV (reference sequence). There are 14 residues in the CDR3.

This chain connects TRBV7-2 to TRBJ2-7; D might be TRBD1 (6 bases). V was pared by 1 base and J by 0 bases, with 16 bases between. Germline V gene sequence: CDR1 SGHTA, CDR2 FQGNSA. CDR3 length: 17 amino acids. The CDR3 reads CASSLDPGVFSSYEQYF. Written as DNA, the CDR3 is TGTGCCAGCAGCTTAGATCCAGGGGTTTTTAGCTCCTACGAGCAGTACTTC.

A few counts support this clone. V and J are TRBV5-1 and TRBJ1-1; 8 bases map to TRBD1. Trimming at V came to 4 bases and at J to 5 bases, leaving 16 bases not matched to a gene. Germline CDR1 SGHRS, CDR2 YFSETQ. The length of the CDR3 is 17 residues. CDR3 residues: CASSVTGALTGGTEAFF. Here the CDR3 DNA reads TGCGCCAGCAGCGTGACAGGGGCCCTAACCGGGGGTACTGAAGCTTTCTTT.

V and J are TRBV19 and TRBJ2-7; 9 bases are shared with TRBD1. CDR1 and CDR2 (germline): LNHDA, SQIVND (reference sequence). This CDR3 spans 15 amino acids. Trimming cost V 9 bases and J 0 bases; bases outside gene matches: 9. The CDR3: CASTPTGQGSYEQYF. In nucleotides, the CDR3 is TGTGCCAGCACCCCCACGGGACAGGGCTCCTACGAGCAGTACTTC.

The rearrangement links TRBV5-4 to TRBJ2-5, with a possible D match to TRBD1 (5 bases). The CDR3 extends over 16 amino acids. Germline V gene sequence: CDR1 SGHNT, CDR2 YYREEE (reference sequence). Trimming took off 0 bases at V and 2 bases at J, with 14 bases between the two ends. CDR3 sequence (DNA): TGTGCCAGCAGCTTGGCCTTAGGGGTTAGGCAAGAGACCCAGTACTTC. Residues: CASSLALGVRQETQYF.

The chain uses TRBV5-6 and TRBJ2-7; 9 nucleotides agree with TRBD1. Germline CDR1 and CDR2: SGHDT and YYEEEE. The CDR3 is made up of 15 amino acids. V lost 3 bases, J lost 4 bases, and 8 bases stayed unmatched. For the CDR3, the DNA is TGTGCCAGCAGCTCCTGGACAGGGGCGAGGTACGAGCAGTACTTC. Its translation: CASSSWTGARYEQYF.

The rearrangement uses TRBV4-3 and TRBJ1-5; possibly TRBD1 for D (5 bases). Trimming shortened V by 0 bases and J by 2 bases, and 8 bases separated the two germline ends. The germline gives CDR1 LGHNA, CDR2 YSLEER. The CDR3 spans 15 residues. DNA of the CDR3: TGCGCCAGCAGCCAAGAGTGGGGGGGCAATCAGCCCCAGCATTTT. Protein product: CASSQEWGGNQPQHF.

The chain employs TRBV27 and TRBJ2-6; TRBD2 matches at 14 bases. The V gene end was trimmed by 2 bases and the J gene end by 2 bases; junction bases not matched to a gene: 2. Germline V gene sequence: CDR1 MNHEY, CDR2 SMNVEV (reference sequence). The CDR3 consists of 18 residues. Here the CDR3 reads CASSLRLAGGPGANVLTF. The CDR3 DNA sequence: TGTGCCAGCAGTTTAAGACTAGCGGGGGGGCCTGGGGCCAACGTCCTGACTTTC.

In nucleotides, the CDR3 is TGCGCCAGCAGCCAAGAGCTAGCGGAGACCTACAATGAGCAGTTCTTC. Amino acids: CASSQELAETYNEQFF. The V gene is TRBV4-1, the J gene TRBJ2-1, with 7 bases matching TRBD2. Germline-derived CDR1 and CDR2 are MGHRA and YSYEKL. Trimming cost V 0 bases and J 2 bases; bases outside gene matches: 4. CDR3 size: 16 residues.

V and J are TRBV18 and TRBJ2-5; D is undetermined. The J call may be faulty, since TRBJ2-7 better matches the DNA end. This CDR3 comprises 12 residues. Germline V CDR1 and CDR2: KGHSH, LQKENI. CDR3 nucleotides: TGTGCCAGCTCACCGGCTAGCTACGAGCAGTACTTC. Translation gives CASSPASYEQYF.

This chain links TRBV7-3 with TRBJ2-3; TRBD2 is a possible D gene (6 bases). The germline V and J ends were trimmed by 2 bases and 0 bases, with 15 bases remaining between them. The CDR3 sequence is 17 residues long. The germline CDR1 and CDR2 sequences are SGHTA and FQGTGA. In nucleotides, the CDR3 is TGTGCCAGCAGCTTACGGGCGCGGGGTGCTAGCACAGATACGCAGTATTTT. It codes for CASSLRARGASTDTQYF.

The V and J genes are TRBV9 and TRBJ1-1; 7 positions agree with TRBD1. V shed 3 bases, J shed 3 bases, and the junction held 5 bases outside the gene matches. Germline V lookup: CDR1 SGDLS, CDR2 YYNGEE. The CDR3 covers 14 residues. The CDR3 DNA reads TGTGCCAGCAGCGCCTTGCAGGGGGACACTGAAGCTTTCTTT. It codes for CASSALQGDTEAFF.